The subject of this entry is one TCR beta chain. The CDR3 consists of 16 residues. From germline, CDR1 is SGHTA and CDR2 FQGNSA. Trimming left V 3 bases short and J 1 base short, with 15 bases between. This sample was included in a study of control samples from healthy donors and cancer patients. Some clones are missing from TCRdb's copy, which holds only in-frame ones; the method was immunoSEQ multiplex PCR. The profile shows around 130,000 clones, around nine tenths of them singletons. The sample taken for sequencing was blood. The receptor was isolated from a young man in good health. The chain couples TRBV7-2 to TRBJ1-1, with D uncertain. CDR3 protein: CASSFRIHASNTEAFF. For the CDR3, the DNA is TGTGCCAGCAGCTTTCGTATACATGCATCGAACACTGAAGCTTTCTTT.